Each of the 32 T cell receptor beta chains below was sequenced from the same sample in a study of blood T cell repertoires in COVID-19. Profiled with immunoSEQ multiplex PCR; TCRdb holds only in-frame clones, not every one. The repertoire holds about 190,000 clones, more than 60% seen once, with about an eighth in the top ten. Sequenced sample: peripheral blood. The receptor set was obtained from a woman in her forties or fifties with acute or convalescent COVID-19.

J is TRBJ1-3 and V is TRBV7-8, with 7 bases fitting TRBD1. CDR3 length equals 16 residues. V dropped 2 bases and J dropped 2; count of bases not matched to a gene: 6. Germline V gene sequence: CDR1 SGHVS, CDR2 FQNEAQ. CDR3 sequence reads: CASSLSGQAPGNTIYF. CDR3 sequence (DNA): TGTGCCAGCAGCTTAAGCGGACAGGCTCCTGGAAACACCATATATTTT.

The J gene is TRBJ2-1, the V gene TRBV27; 10 nucleotides line up with TRBD2. The CDR3 runs 16 residues. The V segment lost 6 bases and the J segment 3 bases; nucleotides outside the gene matches: 8. The germline CDR1 and CDR2 sequences are MNHEY and SMNVEV (reference sequence). DNA of the CDR3: TGTGCCAGCAGACCCGACCCTAGCGGGGGCTACAATGAGCAGTTCTTC. As protein: CASRPDPSGGYNEQFF.

The chain recombines TRBV7-2 with TRBJ2-5; 10 bases line up with TRBD2. The CDR3 is 17 amino acids. CDR1 is SGHTA, CDR2 FQGNSA, per germline. V lost 5 bases and J lost 2; bases outside the gene matches: 11. CDR3 protein: CASSPPPGLAVQETQYF. CDR3 sequence (DNA): TGTGCCAGCAGCCCCCCCCCTGGACTAGCGGTACAAGAGACCCAGTACTTC.

V and J are TRBV4-3 and TRBJ2-7, with D possibly matching TRBD1 (6 bases). The germline V gene encodes CDR1 LGHNA and CDR2 YSLEER. This CDR3 region has 16 residues. V shed 0 bases and J shed 4 bases, with 16 bases lying between them. The CDR3 is CASSQEWGRGWYEQYF. CDR3 bases: TGCGCCAGCAGCCAAGAATGGGGCAGGGGTTGGTACGAGCAGTACTTC.

Note on this clone: At one boundary the junction diverges from the germline segment, which might be a read error. In the same sample, other DNA sequences code for this CDR3. This chain joins TRBV30 and TRBJ2-6, with D perhaps TRBD1 (5 bases). The CDR3 contains 16 residues. Germline V lookup: CDR1 GTSNPN, CDR2 SVGIG (reference sequence). The CDR3 DNA reads as TGTGCCTGGAGTGGCTATGACAGCTCTGGAGCCAACGTCCTGACTTTC. Protein sequence: CAWSGYDSSGANVLTF.

This clone was counted once. V gene TRBV28 combines with J gene TRBJ2-2; D perhaps matches TRBD2 (6 bases). Germline V lookup: CDR1 MDHEN, CDR2 SYDVKM. V lost 7 bases and J lost 6, with 9 bases in between. CDR3 length equals 12 residues. The CDR3 DNA reads TGTGCCAGCAAAGGAGGGGCCGGGGAGCTGTTTTTT. It encodes CASKGGAGELFF.

V gene TRBV6-6 combines with J gene TRBJ2-5, with TRBD1 identical over 10 bases. V lost 9 bases and J lost 7; bases outside the gene matches: 17. In germline, CDR1 is MNHNY, CDR2 SVGAGI (reference sequence). The CDR3 length is 16 residues. The CDR3 nucleotides are TGTGCCAGTAGTGGACAGGGGGACAGAATGGGAGGGACCCAGTACTTC. Amino acid sequence: CASSGQGDRMGGTQYF.

The table lists this clone with a few counts. The chain combines TRBV7-8 with TRBJ2-2, with TRBD2 matching 11 bases. The CDR3 is made up of 17 amino acids. The V segment lost 4 bases and the J segment 1 base; nucleotides outside the gene matches: 5. Germline-derived CDR1 and CDR2 are SGHVS and FQNEAQ. CDR3 nucleotide sequence: TGTGCCAGCAGCTCCGCCGGGACTAGCGGGAACACCGGGGAGCTGTTTTTT. This sequence encodes CASSSAGTSGNTGELFF.

The chain recombines TRBV3-1 (or the pseudogene TRBV3-2) with TRBJ1-2, with 7 positions matching TRBD1. The V and J ends lost 1 base and 9 bases, in that order; junction bases with no gene match: 8. This CDR3 is built from 14 residues. CDR1 is LGHDT, CDR2 YNNKEL, per germline (reference sequence). CDR3 nucleotide sequence: TGTGCCAGCAGCCAAGGGACAGGATTTCCTCGCTACACCTTC. This codes for CASSQGTGFPRYTF.

The chain links TRBV10-3 to TRBJ2-3; TRBD1 might be the D (5 bases). Trimming cost V 6 bases and J 1 base, with 5 bases left between them. This CDR3 contains 12 residues. Germline V gene lookup returns CDR1 ENHRY and CDR2 SYGVKD. The CDR3 is CAIRGRTDTQYF. DNA of the CDR3: TGTGCCATCAGGGGGCGCACAGATACGCAGTATTTT.

This clone was recorded once. The gene calls are TRBV7-2 and TRBJ2-1, with 8 bases lining up with TRBD1. Germline V gives CDR1 SGHTA, CDR2 FQGNSA. V lost 5 bases and J lost 0; bases outside the gene matches: 9. This CDR3 region has 17 residues. The DNA for the CDR3 is TGTGCCAGCAGCCCCGGACAGGGTAGGAGCTCCTACAATGAGCAGTTCTTC. Translating it yields CASSPGQGRSSYNEQFF.

The chain has TRBV3-1 (or the pseudogene TRBV3-2) and TRBJ2-5; D unclear. Germline CDR1 and CDR2: LGHDT and YNNKEL (reference sequence). V was shortened by 8 bases and J by 5 bases, with 18 bases between the two germline ends. This CDR3 has 14 amino acids. The CDR3 spells CASGPSGSRETQYF. In DNA form, the CDR3 reads TGTGCCAGCGGCCCCTCGGGTAGTAGGGAGACCCAGTACTTC.

The chain links TRBV7-2 to TRBJ1-3, with TRBD1 as a possible D gene (6 bases). V lost 2 bases to trimming and J lost 3 bases, with 8 bases between them. Germline CDR1 SGHTA, CDR2 FQGNSA. This CDR3 comprises 14 residues. The CDR3: CASSLRGGGNTIYF. In DNA, the CDR3 is TGTGCCAGCAGCTTACGAGGGGGTGGAAACACCATATATTTT.

The chain combines TRBV4-2 with TRBJ1-2; 7 nucleotides align to TRBD1. Trimming cost V 1 base and J 3 bases; bases outside gene matches: 8. Germline-derived CDR1 and CDR2 are LGHNA and YNFKEQ. The CDR3 runs 16 residues. Here the CDR3 reads CASSQGVGGADYGYTF. The CDR3 coding sequence is TGTGCCAGCAGCCAAGGAGTAGGGGGCGCTGACTATGGCTACACCTTC.

The chain carries TRBV2 and TRBJ2-3, with 7 bases fitting TRBD1. Germline V gene lookup returns CDR1 SNHLY and CDR2 FYNNEI. Trimming took 6 bases from V and 0 from J; bases not matched to a gene: 3. This CDR3 region has 14 residues. The CDR3 protein is CASRTGFSTDTQYF. CDR3 nucleotide sequence: TGTGCCAGCAGGACAGGGTTTAGCACAGATACGCAGTATTTT.

The rearrangement joins TRBV28 to TRBJ2-2, with D perhaps TRBD1 (6 bases). V was shortened by 11 bases and J by 0 bases, with 10 bases between the two germline ends. The CDR3 is 13 residues long. Germline V gives CDR1 MDHEN, CDR2 SYDVKM. CDR3 DNA: TGTGCCGGAAACAGGGCGAACACCGGGGAGCTGTTTTTT. This codes for CAGNRANTGELFF.

The V gene is TRBV18, the J gene TRBJ2-7, with TRBD1 matching over 8 bases. V gave up 4 bases and J gave up 7 bases; unmatched junction bases: 9. There are 14 residues in the CDR3. Germline lookup yields CDR1 KGHSH and CDR2 LQKENI. CDR3 region: CASSLGTGSREQYF. The CDR3 DNA follows: TGTGCCAGCTCACTAGGGACAGGTTCTCGGGAGCAGTACTTC.

This chain uses TRBV27 with TRBJ2-1; 8 bases align to TRBD2. The CDR3 sequence is 14 residues long. J was trimmed by 7 bases and V by 1 base; bases with no gene match: 3. From germline, CDR1 is MNHEY and CDR2 SMNVEV (reference sequence). The DNA of the CDR3 is TGTGCCAGCAGTTTATTGGTAGCGGGAAATGAGCAGTTCTTC. It encodes CASSLLVAGNEQFF.

The chain recombines TRBV28 with TRBJ1-2, with D possibly matching TRBD1 (6 bases). CDR1 MDHEN and CDR2 SYDVKM come from the germline V gene. The CDR3 is 12 residues long. Trimming left V 4 bases short and J 5 bases short, with 8 bases between. CDR3 sequence (DNA): TGTGCCAGCAGTTCGGACAGATATGGCTACACCTTC. Amino acids: CASSSDRYGYTF.

The chain combines TRBV5-6 with TRBJ1-5; 8 positions match TRBD1. The CDR3 is made up of 15 amino acids. Germline loops: CDR1 SGHDT, CDR2 YYEEEE. With V trimmed by 4 bases and J by 5 bases, 8 bases remained unmatched. CDR3 amino acids: CASSTWDRSYQPQHF. CDR3 coding DNA: TGTGCCAGCAGCACCTGGGACAGGTCGTATCAGCCCCAGCATTTT.

Remarks on this clone: The junction differs from germline at one of its ends, possibly a read error. J is TRBJ2-7 and V is TRBV3-1 (or the pseudogene TRBV3-2), with 8 positions matching TRBD2. Germline CDR1 reads LGHDT; CDR2 reads YNNKEL (reference sequence). CDR3 size: 13 residues. The CDR3 loop reads CASSQGLAGIPDF. The CDR3, as DNA: TGTGCCAGCAGCCAAGGCCTAGCGGGCATCCCAGACTTC.

This clone has only one observation. The chain uses TRBV27 and TRBJ1-1, with D tentatively TRBD1 (5 bases). Germline V gene data show CDR1 as MNHEY and CDR2 as SMNVEV (reference sequence). The V gene lost 3 bases and the J gene lost 3 bases, with 11 bases spanning the gap. The CDR3 extends over 14 amino acids. CDR3 sequence reads: CASSLGRADTEAFF. Written as DNA, the CDR3 is TGTGCCAGCAGTTTGGGCAGGGCTGACACTGAAGCTTTCTTT.

The chain combines TRBV5-1 with TRBJ1-2; D may be TRBD1 (5 bases). Trimming pared 3 bases from V and 0 bases from J, leaving 12 bases between. The germline CDR1 and CDR2 sequences are SGHRS and YFSETQ. There are 15 residues in the CDR3. The CDR3 DNA follows: TGCGCCAGCAGCTGGGGGGACGGAGCTAACTATGGCTACACCTTC. It translates to CASSWGDGANYGYTF.

The genes are TRBV30 and TRBJ2-6, with D unclear. CDR1 is GTSNPN and CDR2 is SVGIG in the germline V gene (reference sequence). This CDR3 is 13 amino acids long. V lost 0 bases and J lost 8, with 8 bases in between. Here the CDR3 reads CAWSVAGPNVLTF. The CDR3 DNA reads TGTGCCTGGAGTGTAGCAGGCCCCAACGTCCTGACTTTC.

The chain couples TRBV5-4 to TRBJ2-7, with D possibly being TRBD1 (6 bases). CDR3 length equals 14 residues. V was cut by 3 bases and J by 2 bases, with 12 bases left in between. Germline loops: CDR1 SGHNT, CDR2 YYREEE (reference sequence). CDR3: CASSSEWTAYEQYF. CDR3 coding DNA: TGTGCCAGCAGCTCCGAATGGACAGCCTACGAGCAGTACTTC.

V is TRBV2 and J is TRBJ2-7; a weak D match, TRBD1 (5 bases). Trimming pared 6 bases from V and 3 bases from J, leaving 9 bases between. CDR1 is SNHLY and CDR2 is FYNNEI in the germline V gene. This CDR3 spans 12 amino acids. As DNA, the CDR3 is TGTGCCAGCAGCTCTGACAGCTACGAGCAGTACTTC. It translates to CASSSDSYEQYF.

The genes are TRBV9 and TRBJ2-7; TRBD1 is a possible D gene (6 bases). The V gene lost 0 bases and the J gene lost 6 bases, with 10 bases spanning the gap. The CDR3 extends over 13 amino acids. Germline-derived CDR1 and CDR2 are SGDLS and YYNGEE. DNA for the CDR3: TGTGCCAGCAGCGTAGCGGCCAGGGGCGAGCAGTACTTC. This gives the protein CASSVAARGEQYF. The full variable domain, completed using reference TRBV9 and TRBJ2-7, is DSGVTQTPKHLITATGQRVTLRCSPRSGDLSVYWYQQSLDQGLQFLIQYYNGEERAKGNILERFSAQQFPDLHSELNLSSLELGDSALYFCASSVAARGEQYFGPGTRLTVT.

J is TRBJ1-1 and V is TRBV5-1; perhaps TRBD1 as D (5 bases). The CDR3 runs 15 residues. The germline CDR1 and CDR2 sequences are SGHRS and YFSETQ. Trimming left V 4 bases short and J 1 base short, with 14 bases between. CDR3: CASSLRQFGNTEAFF. CDR3 coding DNA: TGCGCCAGCAGCCTTCGACAGTTCGGGAACACTGAAGCTTTCTTT. Based on the CDR3 plus reference TRBV5-1 and TRBJ1-1, the full variable domain is KAGVTQTPRYLIKTRGQQVTLSCSPISGHRSVSWYQQTPGQGLQFLFEYFSETQRNKGNFPGRFSGRQFSNSRSEMNVSTLELGDSALYLCASSLRQFGNTEAFFGQGTRLTVV.

The rearrangement links TRBV6-5 to TRBJ2-3; D not certain. V shed 7 bases and J shed 4 bases, with 9 bases lying between them. In germline, CDR1 is MNHEY, CDR2 SVGAGI. CDR3 length: 12 residues. The CDR3 DNA reads as TGTGCCAGCACACTTAGATCAGATACGCAGTATTTT. Protein: CASTLRSDTQYF.

The V call is TRBV2, the J call TRBJ1-5; 10 bases are a match to TRBD1. The germline V gene has CDR1 SNHLY and CDR2 FYNNEI. This CDR3 has 15 residues. The V segment lost 5 bases and the J segment 6 bases; nucleotides outside the gene matches: 7. Here the CDR3 reads CASSSDRGRFQPQHF. CDR3 sequence (DNA): TGTGCCAGCAGTTCTGACAGGGGGCGTTTTCAGCCCCAGCATTTT.

The V and J genes are TRBV3-1 (or the pseudogene TRBV3-2) and TRBJ1-6; D unresolved. V lost 4 bases to trimming and J lost 0 bases, with 10 bases between them. In germline, CDR1 is LGHDT, CDR2 YNNKEL (reference sequence). The CDR3 sequence is 16 residues long. CDR3 amino acids: CASSPVGSSYNSPLHF. DNA of the CDR3: TGTGCCAGCAGCCCCGTTGGGAGCTCCTATAATTCACCCCTCCACTTT.

The chain is built from TRBV9 and TRBJ2-2, with a possible D match to TRBD2 (5 bases). Trimming pared 2 bases from V and 3 bases from J, leaving 8 bases between. CDR1 is SGDLS, CDR2 YYNGEE, per germline. The length of the CDR3 is 14 residues. CDR3 residues: CASSVWTDTGELFF. CDR3 nucleotides: TGTGCCAGCAGCGTTTGGACTGACACCGGGGAGCTGTTTTTT.